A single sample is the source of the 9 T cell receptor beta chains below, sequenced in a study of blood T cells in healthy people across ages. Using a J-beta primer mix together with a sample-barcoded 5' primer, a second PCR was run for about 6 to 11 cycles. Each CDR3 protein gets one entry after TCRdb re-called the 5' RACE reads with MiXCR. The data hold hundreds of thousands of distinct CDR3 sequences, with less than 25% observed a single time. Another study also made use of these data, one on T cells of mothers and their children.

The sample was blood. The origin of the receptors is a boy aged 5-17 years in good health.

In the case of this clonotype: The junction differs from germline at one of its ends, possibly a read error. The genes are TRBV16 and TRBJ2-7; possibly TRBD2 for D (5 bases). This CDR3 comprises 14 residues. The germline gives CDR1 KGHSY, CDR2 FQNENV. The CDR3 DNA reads TGTGCCAGCAGCCCGCCCCGGGGTTCCTACGTGCAGTACTTC. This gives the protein CASSPPRGSYVQYF.

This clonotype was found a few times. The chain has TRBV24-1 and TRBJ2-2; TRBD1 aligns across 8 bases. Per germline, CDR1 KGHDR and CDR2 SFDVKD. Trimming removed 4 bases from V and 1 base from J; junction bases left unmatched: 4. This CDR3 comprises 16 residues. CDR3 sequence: CATSDSGTGNTGELFF. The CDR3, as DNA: TGTGCCACCAGTGACTCCGGGACAGGGAACACCGGGGAGCTGTTTTTT.

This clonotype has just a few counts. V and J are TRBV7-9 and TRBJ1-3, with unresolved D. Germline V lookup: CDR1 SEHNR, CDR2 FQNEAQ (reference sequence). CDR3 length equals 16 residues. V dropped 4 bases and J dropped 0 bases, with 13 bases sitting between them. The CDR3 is CASSSGSPSSGNTIYF. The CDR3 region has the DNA TGTGCCAGCAGCTCCGGGTCTCCCAGCTCTGGAAACACCATATATTTT.

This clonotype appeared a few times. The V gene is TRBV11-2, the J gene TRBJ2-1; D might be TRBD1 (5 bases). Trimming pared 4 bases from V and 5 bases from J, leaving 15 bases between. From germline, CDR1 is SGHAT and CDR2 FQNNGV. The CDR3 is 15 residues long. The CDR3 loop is CASSSPLDSDNEQFF. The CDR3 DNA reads TGTGCCAGCAGCTCCCCCTTAGACAGTGACAATGAGCAGTTCTTC.

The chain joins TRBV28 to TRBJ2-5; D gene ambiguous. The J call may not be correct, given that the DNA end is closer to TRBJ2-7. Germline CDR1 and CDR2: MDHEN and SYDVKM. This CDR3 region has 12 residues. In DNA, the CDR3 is TGTGCCAGCAGTATAAGAAGCTCCGAGCAGTACTTC. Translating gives CASSIRSSEQYF.

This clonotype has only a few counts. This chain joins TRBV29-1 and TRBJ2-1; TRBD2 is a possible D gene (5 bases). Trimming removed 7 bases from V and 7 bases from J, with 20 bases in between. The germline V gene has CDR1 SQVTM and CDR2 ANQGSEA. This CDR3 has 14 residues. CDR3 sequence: CSGRDPNSVNEQFF. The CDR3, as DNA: TGCAGCGGCCGGGATCCGAATAGTGTGAATGAGCAGTTCTTC.

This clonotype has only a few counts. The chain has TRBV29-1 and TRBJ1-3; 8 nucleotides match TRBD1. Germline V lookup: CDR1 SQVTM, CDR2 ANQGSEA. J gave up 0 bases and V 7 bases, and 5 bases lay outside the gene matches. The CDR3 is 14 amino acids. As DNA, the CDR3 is TGCAGCGCTAGGACAGGGAGCTCTGGAAACACCATATATTTT. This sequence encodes CSARTGSSGNTIYF.

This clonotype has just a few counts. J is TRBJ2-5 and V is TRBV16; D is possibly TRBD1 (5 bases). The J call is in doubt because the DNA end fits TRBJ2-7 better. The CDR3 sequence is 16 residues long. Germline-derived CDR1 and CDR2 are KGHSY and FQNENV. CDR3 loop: CASSQGATRTTYEQYF. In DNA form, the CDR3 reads TGTGCCAGCAGCCAAGGGGCTACCCGAACCACCTACGAGCAGTACTTC.

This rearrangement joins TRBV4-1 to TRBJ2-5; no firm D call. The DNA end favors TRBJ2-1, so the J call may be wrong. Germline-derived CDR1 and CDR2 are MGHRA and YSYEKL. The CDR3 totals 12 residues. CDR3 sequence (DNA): TGCGCCAGCAGCCAAATTATGGATGAGCAGTTCTTC. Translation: CASSQIMDEQFF.